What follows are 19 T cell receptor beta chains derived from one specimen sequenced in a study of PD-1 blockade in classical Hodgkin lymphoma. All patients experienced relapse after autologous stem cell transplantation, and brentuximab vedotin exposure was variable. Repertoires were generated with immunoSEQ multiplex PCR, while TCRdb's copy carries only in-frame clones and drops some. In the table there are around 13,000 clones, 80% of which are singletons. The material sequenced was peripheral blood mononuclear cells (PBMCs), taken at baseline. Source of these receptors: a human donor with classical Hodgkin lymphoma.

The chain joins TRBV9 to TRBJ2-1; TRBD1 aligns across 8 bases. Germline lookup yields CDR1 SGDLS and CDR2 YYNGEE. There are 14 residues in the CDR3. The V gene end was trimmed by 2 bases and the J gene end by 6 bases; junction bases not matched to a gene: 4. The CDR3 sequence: CASSVPDRANEQFF. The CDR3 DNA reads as TGTGCCAGCAGCGTCCCGGACAGGGCCAATGAGCAGTTCTTC. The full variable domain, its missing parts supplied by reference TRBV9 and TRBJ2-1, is DSGVTQTPKHLITATGQRVTLRCSPRSGDLSVYWYQQSLDQGLQFLIQYYNGEERAKGNILERFSAQQFPDLHSELNLSSLELGDSALYFCASSVPDRANEQFFGPGTRLTVL.

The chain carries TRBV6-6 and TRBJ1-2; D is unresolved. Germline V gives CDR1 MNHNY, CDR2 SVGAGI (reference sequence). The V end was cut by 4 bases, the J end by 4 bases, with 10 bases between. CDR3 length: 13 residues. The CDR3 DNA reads TGTGCCAGCAGTTTGGGCGGTGCCTATGGCTACACCTTC. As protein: CASSLGGAYGYTF.

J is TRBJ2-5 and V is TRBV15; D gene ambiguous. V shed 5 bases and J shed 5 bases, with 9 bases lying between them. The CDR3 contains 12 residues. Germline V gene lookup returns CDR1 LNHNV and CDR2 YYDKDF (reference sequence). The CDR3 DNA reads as TGTGCCACCAGCTGGAGAGGCGAGACCCAGTACTTC. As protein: CATSWRGETQYF.

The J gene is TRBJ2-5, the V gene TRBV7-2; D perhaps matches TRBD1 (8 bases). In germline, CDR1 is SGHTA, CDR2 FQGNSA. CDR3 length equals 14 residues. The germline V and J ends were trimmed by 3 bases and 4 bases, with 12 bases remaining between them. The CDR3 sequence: CASSLYRGGETQYF. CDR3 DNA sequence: TGTGCCAGCAGCTTGTACAGGGGGGGAGAGACCCAGTACTTC.

CDR3 in DNA: TGTGCCTGGAGTGGGTCTGGAAACACCATATATTTT. The encoded protein is CAWSGSGNTIYF. The chain is built from TRBV30 and TRBJ1-3, with unresolved D. Germline values: CDR1 GTSNPN, CDR2 SVGIG (reference sequence). CDR3 size: 12 residues. Trimming left V 1 base short and J 1 base short, with 2 bases between.

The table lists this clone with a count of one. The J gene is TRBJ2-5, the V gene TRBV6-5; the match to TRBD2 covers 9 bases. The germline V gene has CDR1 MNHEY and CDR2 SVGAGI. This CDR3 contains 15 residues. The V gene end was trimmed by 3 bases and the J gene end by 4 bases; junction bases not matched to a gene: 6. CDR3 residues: CASSYGGRAAETQYF. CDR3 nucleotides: TGTGCCAGCAGTTATGGCGGGAGGGCCGCAGAGACCCAGTACTTC.

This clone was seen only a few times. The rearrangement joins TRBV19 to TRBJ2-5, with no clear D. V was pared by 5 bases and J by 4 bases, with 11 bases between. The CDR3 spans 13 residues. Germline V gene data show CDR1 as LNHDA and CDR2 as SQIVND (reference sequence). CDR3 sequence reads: CASSSRWGETQYF. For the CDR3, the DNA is TGTGCCAGTAGTTCCCGTTGGGGAGAGACCCAGTACTTC.

The CDR3 DNA reads as TGTGCCAGCAGCACCGGGACAGGGTACGCGGAAGCTTTCTTT. This sequence encodes CASSTGTGYAEAFF. The V and J genes are TRBV7-9 and TRBJ1-1, with 9 bases lining up with TRBD1. This CDR3 spans 14 amino acids. Germline CDR1 and CDR2: SEHNR and FQNEAQ (reference sequence). With 5 bases clipped from V and 8 bases from J, the junction kept 9 bases outside the gene matches. The full variable domain, its missing parts supplied by reference TRBV7-9 and TRBJ1-1, is DTGVSQNPRHKITKRGQNVTFRCDPISEHNRLYWYRQTLGQGPEFLTYFQNEAQLEKSRLLSDRFSAERPKGSFSTLEIQRTEQGDSAMYLCASSTGTGYAEAFFGQGTRLTVV.

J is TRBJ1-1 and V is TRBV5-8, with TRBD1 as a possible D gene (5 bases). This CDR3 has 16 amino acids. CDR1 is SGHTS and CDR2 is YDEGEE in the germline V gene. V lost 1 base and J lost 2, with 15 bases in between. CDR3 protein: CASSLLMGVVNTEAFF. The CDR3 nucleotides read TGTGCCAGCAGCTTGTTGATGGGGGTAGTTAACACTGAAGCTTTCTTT. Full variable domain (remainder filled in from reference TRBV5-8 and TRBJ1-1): EAGVTQSPTHLIKTRGQQATLRCSPISGHTSVYWYQQALGLGLQFLLWYDEGEERNRGNFPPRFSGRQFPNYSSELNVNALELEDSALYLCASSLLMGVVNTEAFFGQGTRLTVV.

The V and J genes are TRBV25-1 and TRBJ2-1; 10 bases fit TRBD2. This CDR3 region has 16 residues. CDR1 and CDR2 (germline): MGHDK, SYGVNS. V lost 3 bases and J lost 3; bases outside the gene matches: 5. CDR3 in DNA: TGTGCCAGCAGTGAGGGGCTAGCGGGAGACTACAATGAGCAGTTCTTC. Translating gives CASSEGLAGDYNEQFF.

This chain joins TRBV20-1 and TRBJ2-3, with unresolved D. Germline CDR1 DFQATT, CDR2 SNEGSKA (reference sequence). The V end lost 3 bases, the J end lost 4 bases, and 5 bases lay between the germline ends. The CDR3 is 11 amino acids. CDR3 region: CSASVADTQYF. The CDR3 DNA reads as TGCAGTGCTAGCGTAGCAGATACGCAGTATTTT.

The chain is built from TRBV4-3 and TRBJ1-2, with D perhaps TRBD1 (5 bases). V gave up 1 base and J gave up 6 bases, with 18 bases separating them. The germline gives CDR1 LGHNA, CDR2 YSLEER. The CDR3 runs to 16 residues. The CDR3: CASSQAPPQGGDGYTF. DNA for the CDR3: TGCGCCAGCAGCCAAGCCCCCCCCCAGGGCGGAGATGGCTACACCTTC.

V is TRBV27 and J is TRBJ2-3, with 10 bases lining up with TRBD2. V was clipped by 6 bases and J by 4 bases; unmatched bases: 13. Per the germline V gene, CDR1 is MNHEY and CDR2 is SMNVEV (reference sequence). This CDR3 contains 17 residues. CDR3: CASSSWGTSDYADTQYF. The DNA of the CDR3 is TGTGCCAGCAGCAGCTGGGGGACTAGCGATTATGCAGATACGCAGTATTTT.

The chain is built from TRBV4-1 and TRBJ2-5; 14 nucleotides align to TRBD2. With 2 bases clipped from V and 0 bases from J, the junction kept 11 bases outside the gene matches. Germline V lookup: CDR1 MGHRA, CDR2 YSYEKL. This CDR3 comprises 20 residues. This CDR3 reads CASSQLGLAGDTGDQETQYF. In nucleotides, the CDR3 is TGCGCCAGCAGCCAACTGGGACTAGCGGGAGATACAGGGGACCAAGAGACCCAGTACTTC.

CDR3 bases: TGTGCCTGGAGCCCGACTAGCGGGAGGGATTTCGATACGCAGTATTTT. Translated: CAWSPTSGRDFDTQYF. The rearrangement links TRBV30 to TRBJ2-3, with TRBD2 matching 14 bases. Germline CDR1 GTSNPN, CDR2 SVGIG (reference sequence). The CDR3 spans 16 residues. V dropped 3 bases and J dropped 6; count of bases not matched to a gene: 8.

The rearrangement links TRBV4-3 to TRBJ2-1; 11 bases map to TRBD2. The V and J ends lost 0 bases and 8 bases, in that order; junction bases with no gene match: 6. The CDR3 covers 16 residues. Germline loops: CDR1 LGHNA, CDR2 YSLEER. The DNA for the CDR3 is TGCGCCAGCAGCCAAGATGGTCTAGCGGGAGGATATGAGCAGTTCTTC. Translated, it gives CASSQDGLAGGYEQFF.

Here the CDR3 reads CASSNDSEAFF. CDR3 nucleotides: TGCGCCAGCAGCAACGACAGTGAAGCTTTCTTT. The chain recombines TRBV5-1 with TRBJ1-1; a possible D gene is TRBD1 (5 bases). This CDR3 contains 11 residues. The germline gives CDR1 SGHRS, CDR2 YFSETQ. V lost 4 bases and J 7 bases, leaving 8 bases between the germline ends.

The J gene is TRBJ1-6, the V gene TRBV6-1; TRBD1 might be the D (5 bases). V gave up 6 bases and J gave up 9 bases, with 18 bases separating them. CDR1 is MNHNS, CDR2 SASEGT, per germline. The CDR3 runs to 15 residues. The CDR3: CASRGILGVTSPLHF. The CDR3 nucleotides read TGTGCCAGCAGGGGGATTTTAGGGGTTACTTCACCCCTCCACTTT.

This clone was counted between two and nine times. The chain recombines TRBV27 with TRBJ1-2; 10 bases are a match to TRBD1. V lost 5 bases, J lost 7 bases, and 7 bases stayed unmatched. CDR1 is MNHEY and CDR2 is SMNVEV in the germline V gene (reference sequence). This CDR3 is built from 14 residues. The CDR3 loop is CASSPRGQGGGYTF. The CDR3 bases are TGTGCCAGCAGTCCACGCGGACAGGGGGGTGGCTACACCTTC.